This record concerns one T cell receptor (beta chain) sequence. The data originate from a study of T cells in Graves' hyperthyroidism and ophthalmopathy. V gave up 3 bases and J gave up 4 bases, with 15 bases separating them. Germline V CDR1 and CDR2: DFQATT, SNEGSKA (reference sequence). The length of the CDR3 is 15 residues. RNA transcripts were the template for amplifying TCR beta CDR3 regions. Using the HTBI primer set, a first-round RT-PCR was run on the TCR CDR3. TCRdb reprocessed the multiplex PCR reads with MiXCR, giving one entry per CDR3 protein. The sample lists almost 600,000 distinct CDR3 sequences; more than 45% were seen once.

This sequence was found in a woman aged 18-29 years with Graves' hyperthyroidism. Sequencing was carried out using peripheral blood or thyroid tissue (not recorded which). V is TRBV20-1 and J is TRBJ1-4; tentative D call: TRBD1 (6 bases). CDR3 amino acids: CSARGGGAGNEKLFF. CDR3 DNA: TGCAGTGCTAGGGGAGGGGGTGCGGGTAATGAAAAACTGTTTTTT.